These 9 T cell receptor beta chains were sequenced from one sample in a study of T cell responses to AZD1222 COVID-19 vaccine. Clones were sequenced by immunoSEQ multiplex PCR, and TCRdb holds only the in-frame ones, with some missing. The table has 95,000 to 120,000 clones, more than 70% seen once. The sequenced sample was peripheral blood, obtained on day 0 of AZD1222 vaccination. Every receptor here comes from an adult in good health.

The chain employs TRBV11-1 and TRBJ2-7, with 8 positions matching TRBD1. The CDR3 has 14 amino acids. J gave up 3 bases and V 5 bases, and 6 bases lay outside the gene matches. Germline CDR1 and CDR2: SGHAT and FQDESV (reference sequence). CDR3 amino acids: CASSRGQDSYEQYF. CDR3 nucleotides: TGTGCCAGCAGCCGGGGACAGGACAGCTACGAGCAGTACTTC.

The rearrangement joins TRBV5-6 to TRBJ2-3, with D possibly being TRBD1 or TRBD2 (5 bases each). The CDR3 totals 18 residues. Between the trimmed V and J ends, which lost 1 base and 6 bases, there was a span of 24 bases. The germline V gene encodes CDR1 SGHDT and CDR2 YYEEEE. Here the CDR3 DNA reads TGTGCCAGCAGCTTGCATGTGAGGGGTTCTATGATGGCGGATACGCAGTATTTT. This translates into CASSLHVRGSMMADTQYF.

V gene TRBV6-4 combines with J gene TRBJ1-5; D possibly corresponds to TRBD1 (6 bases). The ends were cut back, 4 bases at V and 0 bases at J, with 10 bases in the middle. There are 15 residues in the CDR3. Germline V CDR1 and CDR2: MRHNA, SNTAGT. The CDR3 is CASSVEQGSNQPQHF. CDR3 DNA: TGTGCCAGCAGTGTCGAACAGGGTAGCAATCAGCCCCAGCATTTT.

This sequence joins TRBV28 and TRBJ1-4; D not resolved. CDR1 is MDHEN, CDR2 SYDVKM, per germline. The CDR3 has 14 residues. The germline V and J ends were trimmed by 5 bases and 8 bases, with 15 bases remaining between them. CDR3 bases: TGTGCCAGCAGTCTCTCTGTACAGATAGAAAAACTGTTTTTT. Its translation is CASSLSVQIEKLFF.

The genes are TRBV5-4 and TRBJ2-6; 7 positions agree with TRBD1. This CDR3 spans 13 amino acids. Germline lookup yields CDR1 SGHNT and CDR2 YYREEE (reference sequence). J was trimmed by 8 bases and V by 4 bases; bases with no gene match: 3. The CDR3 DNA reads TGTGCCAGCAGCAGAGGGGGCACCAACGTCCTGACTTTC. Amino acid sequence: CASSRGGTNVLTF.

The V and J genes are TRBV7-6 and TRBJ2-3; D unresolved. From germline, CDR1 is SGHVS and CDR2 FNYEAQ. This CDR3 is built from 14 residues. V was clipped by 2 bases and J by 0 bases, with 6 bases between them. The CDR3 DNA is TGTGCCAGCAGCTTATCAGCTAGCACAGATACGCAGTATTTT. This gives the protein CASSLSASTDTQYF.

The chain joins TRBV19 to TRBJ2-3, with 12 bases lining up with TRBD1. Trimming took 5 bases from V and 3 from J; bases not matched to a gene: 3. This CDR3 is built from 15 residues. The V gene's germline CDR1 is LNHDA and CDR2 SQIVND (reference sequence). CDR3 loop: CASSRGQGATDTQYF. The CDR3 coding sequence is TGTGCCAGTAGTCGGGGACAGGGGGCAACAGATACGCAGTATTTT.

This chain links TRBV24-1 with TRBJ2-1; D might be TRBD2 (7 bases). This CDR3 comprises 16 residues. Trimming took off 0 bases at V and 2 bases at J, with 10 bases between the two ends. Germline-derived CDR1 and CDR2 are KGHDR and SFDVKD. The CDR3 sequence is CATSDLGGAPYNEQFF. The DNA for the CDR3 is TGTGCCACCAGTGATTTGGGGGGGGCCCCCTACAATGAGCAGTTCTTC.

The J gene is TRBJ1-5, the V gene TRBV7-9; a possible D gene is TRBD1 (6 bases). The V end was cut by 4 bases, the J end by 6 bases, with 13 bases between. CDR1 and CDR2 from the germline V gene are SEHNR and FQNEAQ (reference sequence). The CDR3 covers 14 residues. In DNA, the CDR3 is TGTGCCAGCAGCTCCCCGGGGGCAGGTCAGCCCCAGCATTTT. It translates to CASSSPGAGQPQHF.